This TCR beta chain was recorded in a study of CD8 T cells in ankylosing spondylitis. Germline V gene data show CDR1 as MNHEY and CDR2 as SVGEGT. Trimming shortened V by 6 bases and J by 8 bases, and 11 bases separated the two germline ends. This CDR3 comprises 12 residues. For TCR beta, libraries came from quantitative 5'-RACE with molecular barcodes. Each CDR3 protein is one row after TCRdb ran MiXCR on the 5' RACE reads. The repertoire holds a few hundred thousand distinct CDR3 sequences, around 11% seen once, with 6% to 8% in the top ten. The table lists this clonotype with many counts. Sequenced: blood, either unsorted or a sorted T cell fraction (not recorded which). The receptor comes from a male donor with ankylosing spondylitis or in good health (not recorded which). V and J are TRBV6-2 or TRBV6-3 and TRBJ2-1, with D tentatively TRBD2 (6 bases). CDR3 DNA: TGTGCCAGCAGAGAACGGGGGTATGAGCAGTTCTTC. This sequence encodes CASRERGYEQFF.